What follows are 27 T cell receptor beta chains derived from one specimen sequenced in a study of T-cell reconstitution after alpha-beta-depleted transplantation in children. The authors prepared the TCRbeta library with unique molecular identifiers. TCRdb re-derived calls from the PCR reads in MiXCR, one entry per CDR3 protein. This sample has 500,000 to 750,000 distinct CDR3 sequences, with around 27% found just once. Material: PBMCs, obtained before TCRalphabeta/CD19-depleted stem cell transplant. All receptors derive from a boy younger than two with Wiskott-Aldrich syndrome, due to receive a stem cell transplant.

In this sample, this clonotype turned up a few times. The chain combines TRBV5-1 with TRBJ2-2; D unclear. CDR1 and CDR2 (germline): SGHRS, YFSETQ. Trimming shortened V by 1 base and J by 7 bases, and 5 bases separated the two germline ends. The CDR3 covers 12 residues. The CDR3 DNA follows: TGCGCCAGCAGCTTGCAGCTCGGGGAGCTGTTTTTT. It is translated as CASSLQLGELFF.

This clonotype appeared a few times. The chain carries TRBV20-1 and TRBJ2-1, with D possibly TRBD1 on 5 matching bases. Germline loops: CDR1 DFQATT, CDR2 SNEGSKA (reference sequence). V was shortened by 8 bases and J by 3 bases, with 14 bases between the two germline ends. The CDR3 length is 13 residues. CDR3 sequence reads: CSLGAQGYNEQFF. The CDR3 bases are TGCAGTTTAGGAGCCCAGGGCTACAATGAGCAGTTCTTC.

V gene TRBV27 combines with J gene TRBJ2-7, with 9 nucleotides matching TRBD1. V gave up 4 bases and J gave up 3 bases; unmatched junction bases: 4. Germline V gene lookup returns CDR1 MNHEY and CDR2 SMNVEV (reference sequence). The length of the CDR3 is 14 residues. Here the CDR3 reads CASSSGQGFYEQYF. CDR3 coding DNA: TGTGCCAGCAGTTCGGGACAGGGATTCTACGAGCAGTACTTC.

The sample holds a few counts of this clonotype. This chain connects TRBV12-3 or TRBV12-4 to TRBJ2-1; no definite D call. Trimming removed 1 base at V and 5 bases at J, with 9 bases between. The CDR3 sequence is 14 residues long. DNA for the CDR3: TGTGCCAGCAGTTTAGGTATCCGAAACAATGAGCAGTTCTTC. This encodes CASSLGIRNNEQFF.

The rearrangement uses TRBV7-9 and TRBJ2-1; D call uncertain. Germline values: CDR1 SEHNR, CDR2 FQNEAQ (reference sequence). The CDR3 has 13 residues. Between the trimmed V and J ends, which lost 2 bases and 5 bases, there was a span of 7 bases. The CDR3 nucleotides are TGTGCCAGCAGCTTATTTGGGAACAATGAGCAGTTCTTC. Translated, it gives CASSLFGNNEQFF.

This clonotype occurred a few times. V usage is TRBV20-1 and J usage is TRBJ2-2; no reliable D call. CDR3 length: 14 residues. Deletions cut 3 bases from V and 3 bases from J, with 11 bases between. Germline CDR1 DFQATT, CDR2 SNEGSKA (reference sequence). DNA for the CDR3: TGCAGTGCTAGGGCCGGGTCATACACCGGGGAGCTGTTTTTT. Its translation: CSARAGSYTGELFF.

This clonotype was seen more than once but under ten times. The chain's CDR3 is CAISETGRGDIQYF. In nucleotides, the CDR3 is TGTGCCATCAGTGAGACAGGGCGGGGAGACATTCAGTACTTC. This rearrangement joins TRBV10-3 to TRBJ2-4; D may match TRBD1 or TRBD2 (6 bases each). The germline V gene encodes CDR1 ENHRY and CDR2 SYGVKD. CDR3 length: 14 amino acids. The germline V and J ends were trimmed by 2 bases and 8 bases, with 13 bases remaining between them.

The chain is built from TRBV5-1 and TRBJ2-2, with D unclear. Germline-derived CDR1 and CDR2 are SGHRS and YFSETQ. CDR3 length equals 13 residues. V lost 3 bases, J lost 4 bases, and 7 bases lay in between. This CDR3 is CASSYGFTGELFF. CDR3 in DNA: TGCGCCAGCAGCTATGGTTTCACCGGGGAGCTGTTTTTT.

This clonotype was counted once. The chain recombines TRBV12-3 or TRBV12-4 with TRBJ1-1; D may be TRBD1 (5 bases). This CDR3 contains 13 residues. V lost 4 bases and J lost 7, with 13 bases in between. CDR3 DNA: TGTGCCAGCAGTTCGAAGACGGGGCTTGAAGCTTTCTTT. It is translated as CASSSKTGLEAFF.

The gene calls are TRBV18 and TRBJ2-7, with a possible D match to TRBD2 (5 bases). The germline gives CDR1 KGHSH, CDR2 LQKENI. V shed 2 bases and J shed 5 bases, with 31 bases lying between them. This CDR3 region has 20 residues. The CDR3 spells CASSPKRTNRELRTDHEQYF. The CDR3 DNA sequence: TGTGCCAGCTCACCAAAAAGGACGAACCGGGAACTAAGGACGGACCACGAGCAGTACTTC.

This clonotype turned up a few times. The chain carries TRBV29-1 and TRBJ1-2, with 9 bases lining up with TRBD1. V trimming: 5 bases; J trimming: 4 bases; junction bases outside the gene matches: 8. Germline-derived CDR1 and CDR2 are SQVTM and ANQGSEA. The CDR3 loop spans 14 amino acids. CDR3 DNA: TGCAGCGTTCCCCCCGTGACAGGGGGCTATGGCTACACCTTC. The encoded protein is CSVPPVTGGYGYTF.

The chain recombines TRBV5-1 with TRBJ1-6; a possible D gene is TRBD1 (5 bases). The CDR3 is 16 residues long. Germline V lookup: CDR1 SGHRS, CDR2 YFSETQ. Trimming pared 2 bases from V and 10 bases from J, leaving 19 bases between. CDR3 sequence reads: CASSFGPRDSGSPLHF. CDR3 DNA: TGCGCCAGCAGCTTCGGACCCAGGGATAGTGGGTCACCCCTCCACTTT. Together with reference TRBV5-1 and TRBJ1-6, the CDR3 gives the full variable domain: KAGVTQTPRYLIKTRGQQVTLSCSPISGHRSVSWYQQTPGQGLQFLFEYFSETQRNKGNFPGRFSGRQFSNSRSEMNVSTLELGDSALYLCASSFGPRDSGSPLHFGNGTRLTVT.

This clonotype was picked up a small number of times. The CDR3 coding sequence is TGCGCCAGCAGATACCGGGACTACGAGCAGTACTTC. Amino acid sequence: CASRYRDYEQYF. This rearrangement joins TRBV5-1 to TRBJ2-7; D might be TRBD2 (5 bases). This CDR3 has 12 amino acids. V was clipped by 5 bases and J by 3 bases, with 9 bases between them. Per the germline V gene, CDR1 is SGHRS and CDR2 is YFSETQ.

The chain combines TRBV24-1 with TRBJ1-4; D perhaps matches TRBD1 (5 bases). The CDR3 is 17 residues long. Germline values: CDR1 KGHDR, CDR2 SFDVKD. The V end lost 4 bases, the J end lost 5 bases, and 19 bases lay between the germline ends. CDR3 sequence: CATSDPRAGRGNEKLFF. The CDR3 DNA reads TGTGCCACCAGTGACCCAAGGGCAGGGAGAGGGAATGAAAAACTGTTTTTT.

This chain links TRBV4-1 with TRBJ2-1, with D possibly being TRBD1 or TRBD2 (5 bases each). The V end lost 1 base, the J end lost 7 bases, and 14 bases lay between the germline ends. This CDR3 contains 15 residues. The V gene's germline CDR1 is MGHRA and CDR2 YSYEKL. The CDR3 bases are TGCGCCAGCAGCCAAGTTGGGGGTCTAGCTAATGAGCAGTTCTTC. Translated: CASSQVGGLANEQFF.

V is TRBV18 and J is TRBJ1-5, with a tentative D call TRBD1 (5 bases). The V gene's germline CDR1 is KGHSH and CDR2 LQKENI. The CDR3 contains 15 residues. V was cut by 4 bases and J by 6 bases, with 16 bases left in between. CDR3 in DNA: TGTGCCAGCTCACTCACCGGGACCTCGTTTCAGCCCCAGCATTTT. Its translation is CASSLTGTSFQPQHF.

This clonotype was seen only a few times. V usage is TRBV6-5 and J usage is TRBJ1-5, with D hard to call. The CDR3 covers 16 residues. The V gene's germline CDR1 is MNHEY and CDR2 SVGAGI. V was cut by 0 bases and J by 2 bases, with 11 bases left in between. The chain's CDR3 is CASSYSSGRGNQPQHF. The CDR3 DNA reads TGTGCCAGCAGTTACTCGAGTGGGCGCGGCAATCAGCCCCAGCATTTT.

In this sample, this clonotype turned up a few times. The J gene is TRBJ2-4, the V gene TRBV5-1; no definite D call. V was pared by 1 base and J by 6 bases, with 17 bases between. CDR1 and CDR2 from the germline V gene are SGHRS and YFSETQ. The CDR3 runs 16 residues. CDR3 amino acids: CASSLSGSSSRNIQYF. For the CDR3, the DNA is TGCGCCAGCAGCTTGTCAGGTTCCTCCTCCAGAAACATTCAGTACTTC.

The genes are TRBV4-1 and TRBJ1-2; D not resolved. Trimming pared 0 bases from V and 7 bases from J, leaving 12 bases between. The CDR3 consists of 14 residues. Germline V CDR1 and CDR2: MGHRA, YSYEKL. CDR3 bases: TGCGCCAGCAGCCAAGACGTGGCAGTTCTTGGCTACACCTTC. Translating gives CASSQDVAVLGYTF.

This clonotype was counted between two and nine times. The chain has TRBV7-6 and TRBJ1-5; D is undetermined. CDR1 and CDR2 from the germline V gene are SGHVS and FNYEAQ. The germline V and J ends were trimmed by 5 bases and 5 bases, with 13 bases remaining between them. CDR3 size: 14 residues. CDR3 nucleotides: TGTGCCAGCAGCCAATATGGGAAGGATCAGCCCCAGCATTTT. It encodes CASSQYGKDQPQHF.

This clonotype was recorded a few times. This chain uses TRBV6-5 with TRBJ1-3; D is possibly TRBD1 (5 bases). Trimming stripped 1 base from V and 0 bases from J, with 13 bases between. In germline, CDR1 is MNHEY, CDR2 SVGAGI. This CDR3 region has 17 residues. The CDR3 DNA reads TGTGCCAGCAGTTACTGGGGGGGGAGTGCCTCTGGAAACACCATATATTTT. Protein product: CASSYWGGSASGNTIYF.

This clonotype was seen a handful of times. This chain connects TRBV20-1 to TRBJ2-7; TRBD2 is a possible D gene (7 bases). The CDR3 totals 14 residues. The germline V and J ends were trimmed by 3 bases and 6 bases, with 18 bases remaining between them. Germline V lookup: CDR1 DFQATT, CDR2 SNEGSKA (reference sequence). The CDR3 DNA follows: TGCAGTGCTAGGGCGTCGGGGGGCCGACGCGAGCAGTACTTC. Its translation: CSARASGGRREQYF.

This clonotype was picked up a small number of times. V is TRBV5-1 and J is TRBJ2-3, with 9 bases lining up with TRBD1. This CDR3 is built from 15 residues. The germline CDR1 and CDR2 sequences are SGHRS and YFSETQ. The V segment lost 5 bases and the J segment 2 bases; nucleotides outside the gene matches: 6. The DNA of the CDR3 is TGCGCCAGCAGACCTGGGGACAGGGACACAGATACGCAGTATTTT. Amino acids: CASRPGDRDTDTQYF. The full variable domain, in which reference TRBV5-1 and TRBJ2-3 provide the parts outside the CDR3, is KAGVTQTPRYLIKTRGQQVTLSCSPISGHRSVSWYQQTPGQGLQFLFEYFSETQRNKGNFPGRFSGRQFSNSRSEMNVSTLELGDSALYLCASRPGDRDTDTQYFGPGTRLTVL.

This chain joins TRBV14 and TRBJ2-3; 10 nucleotides agree with TRBD2. V shed 4 bases and J 4 bases; nucleotides not matched to a gene: 11. Looked up from germline, CDR1 is SGHDN and CDR2 is FVKESK. The CDR3 totals 17 residues. The CDR3 loop is CASSPLLAGVLPDTQYF. CDR3 nucleotide sequence: TGTGCCAGCAGCCCCCTCCTAGCGGGAGTTCTCCCAGATACGCAGTATTTT.

In this sample, this clonotype turned up many times. V and J are TRBV25-1 and TRBJ2-5; D gene ambiguous. The CDR3 length is 11 residues. Trimming cost V 7 bases and J 1 base, with 4 bases left between them. CDR1 MGHDK and CDR2 SYGVNS come from the germline V gene. This CDR3 is CASTAQETQYF. CDR3 nucleotides: TGTGCCAGCACGGCCCAAGAGACCCAGTACTTC.

The chain is built from TRBV6-1 and TRBJ2-5, with TRBD2 matching over 15 bases. CDR1 and CDR2 (germline): MNHNS, SASEGT. The length of the CDR3 is 15 residues. The trim removed 4 bases at V and 5 bases at J, leaving 2 bases unmatched. CDR3 protein: CASSGTSGRAETQYF. CDR3 bases: TGTGCCAGCAGTGGGACTAGCGGGAGGGCCGAGACCCAGTACTTC.

This clonotype appeared a few times. The J gene is TRBJ2-1, the V gene TRBV29-1; 9 bases map to TRBD2. From germline, CDR1 is SQVTM and CDR2 ANQGSEA. Germline trimming cut 7 bases from V and 9 bases from J; bases unmatched to any gene: 13. The length of the CDR3 is 14 residues. CDR3 nucleotide sequence: TGCAGCGGTACCGTAAGACTAGCGGCTCCTGAGCAGTTCTTC. Protein product: CSGTVRLAAPEQFF.